The text below deals with one TCR beta chain. What it recognizes is unknown. Peripheral blood, roughly 9.1 milliliters per donor, was collected. Total RNA extraction produced at least 6 micrograms (per sample) for the study. This sample stems from a study of blood T cells in healthy people across ages. Overall study results and limits: More naive CD4+ cells and higher diversity were found in long-lived than in aged donors.

The use of a sample-barcoded 5' primer and a J-beta primer mix characterized a second PCR of about 7 to 12 cycles. TCRdb itself ran the 5' RACE reads through MiXCR, one entry per CDR3 protein. The sample includes 1.5 million to 2 million distinct CDR3 sequences, roughly 32% of them seen just once. The CDR3 has 15 amino acids. CDR1 DFQATT and CDR2 SNEGSKA come from the germline V gene (reference sequence). Trimming cost V 5 bases and J 4 bases; bases outside gene matches: 8. The genes are TRBV20-1 and TRBJ2-1; 10 nucleotides line up with TRBD1. The specimen was blood. The receptor was derived from a woman aged 25 to 45 in good health. CDR3 amino acids: CSAFTGTGAYNEQFF. DNA of the CDR3: TGCAGTGCTTTTACCGGGACAGGGGCATACAATGAGCAGTTCTTC.